The text below deals with one T cell receptor beta chain. Each CDR3 protein gets one entry in TCRdb, which reprocessed the 5' RACE reads and gives no DNA. The sample holds hundreds of thousands of distinct CDR3 sequences. The sample comes from a study of T cells expressing NK-cell markers. CDR3 length: 17 amino acids. CDR1 is LGHNA, CDR2 YNFKEQ, per germline. The clonotype originates from a woman aged 18 to 75 in good health. The rearrangement joins TRBV4-2 to TRBJ2-5; TCRdb outputs TRBD2, but without DNA this stays unchecked. The sequenced material came from blood T cells: a sorted CD56 or NKG2C T cell subset, CD4+ or CD8+ T cells, or bulk PBMC T cells (not recorded which). The CDR3 protein is CASSQVRISGGEETQYF.